The 4 T cell receptor beta chains below come from one sample, sequenced in a study of spatial heterogeneity in lung cancer. TCRdb itself ran the 5' RACE reads through MiXCR, one entry per CDR3 protein. This table holds roughly 40,000 distinct CDR3 sequences, approximately 6.9% found once. As for time point: sample taken at primary tumor resection. Whole RNA, which was extracted from tumor, nontumor lung tissue or frozen PBMC, was sequenced without any cell sorting. This specimen was PBMCs, taken at surgery. The receptors were sampled from a female donor with early-stage non-small cell lung cancer.

The rearrangement uses TRBV19 and TRBJ1-1; unclear D gene. Germline V gene data show CDR1 as LNHDA and CDR2 as SQIVND (reference sequence). Between the trimmed V and J ends, which lost 3 bases and 2 bases, there was a span of 7 bases. This CDR3 spans 13 amino acids. The CDR3 DNA follows: TGTGCCAGTAGTATTGGGCATAACACTGAAGCTTTCTTT. Translated: CASSIGHNTEAFF.

This clonotype was detected many times. V usage is TRBV12-3 or TRBV12-4 and J usage is TRBJ2-7; 7 nucleotides align to TRBD1. The CDR3 runs to 15 residues. Unmatched junction bases numbered 10, after V lost 4 bases and J lost 4 bases. The CDR3 loop reads CASSSPSRGTYEQYF. In DNA, the CDR3 is TGTGCCAGCAGTTCGCCTTCCAGGGGGACGTACGAGCAGTACTTC.

This rearrangement joins TRBV27 to TRBJ2-1; D might be TRBD1 (7 bases). The CDR3 loop spans 18 amino acids. Trimming shortened V by 6 bases and J by 2 bases, and 23 bases separated the two germline ends. Per the germline V gene, CDR1 is MNHEY and CDR2 is SMNVEV (reference sequence). In DNA, the CDR3 is TGTGCCAGCAGCCTATGGCCGGGGGACAGCGCAACCTACAATGAGCAGTTCTTC. Translation: CASSLWPGDSATYNEQFF.

This clonotype was detected only a few times. The chain recombines TRBV23-1 with TRBJ1-5; 9 bases agree with TRBD1. TRBV23-1 is reported as an ORF; its role is uncertain. The ends lost 3 bases at V and 7 bases at J; junction bases unmatched: 7. CDR3 length equals 15 residues. CDR3 sequence reads: CASSHHDRGGQPQHF. For the CDR3, the DNA is TGCGCCAGCAGTCACCACGACAGGGGGGGGCAGCCCCAGCATTTT.